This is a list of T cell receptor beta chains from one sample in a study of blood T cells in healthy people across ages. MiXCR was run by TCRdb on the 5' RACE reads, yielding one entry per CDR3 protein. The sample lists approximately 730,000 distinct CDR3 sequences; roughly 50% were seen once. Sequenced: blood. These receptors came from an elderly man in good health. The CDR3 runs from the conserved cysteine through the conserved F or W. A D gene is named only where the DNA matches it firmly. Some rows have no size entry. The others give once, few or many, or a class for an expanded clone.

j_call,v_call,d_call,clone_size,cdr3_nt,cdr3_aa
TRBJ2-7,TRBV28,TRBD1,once,TGTGCCAGCAGTTTGACAGGGGGCGGTTTATCCTACGAGCAGTACTTC,CASSLTGGGLSYEQYF
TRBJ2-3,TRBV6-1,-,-,TGTGCCAGCAGTGCTGAAAGGACAGGGAGCGGGAGTGGGAGATACGCGTATTTT,CASSAERTGSGSGRYAYF
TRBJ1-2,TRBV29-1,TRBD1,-,TGCAGCGTTGGGGGGGGACAGACTATCTATGGCTACACCTTC,CSVGGGQTIYGYTF
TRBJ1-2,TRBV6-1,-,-,TGTGCCAGCAGTGAAGAAATGTGGCAGAATTCTGGCTACACCTTC,CASSEEMWQNSGYTF
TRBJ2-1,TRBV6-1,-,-,TGTGCCATCCTTCTGGGGGGGCACAATGAGCAGTTCTTC,CAILLGGHNEQFF
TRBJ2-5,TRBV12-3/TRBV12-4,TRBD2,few,TGTGCCAGCAGTTTCGGGGCTAGCGGAGGCCAAGAGACCCAGTACTTC,CASSFGASGGQETQYF
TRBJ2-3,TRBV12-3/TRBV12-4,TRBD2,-,TGTGCCAGCAGATTAGCGGGAGTAGGTAGATACGCGTATTTT,CASRLAGVGRYAYF
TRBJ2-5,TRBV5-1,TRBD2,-,TGCGCCAGCTGTCTCGCCGGGACTACCAAGCAGACCCAGTACTTC,CASCLAGTTKQTQYF
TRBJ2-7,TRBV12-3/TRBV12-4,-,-,TGTGCCAGCGGGGGACGGCTGCACGAGCAGTACTTC,CASGGRLHEQYF
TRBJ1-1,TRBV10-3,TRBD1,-,TGTGCCATCAGTGAGAGTGACAGGGAGAACACTGAAGCTTTCTTT,CAISESDRENTEAFF
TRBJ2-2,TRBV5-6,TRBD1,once,TGTGCCAGCAGCTTACGTGTTGGGACAGGGTGGACCGGGGAGCTGTTTTTT,CASSLRVGTGWTGELFF
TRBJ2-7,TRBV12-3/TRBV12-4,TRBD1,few,TGTGCCAGCAGCTCCACCCGGGACAGGTCTCCCTACGAGCAGTACTTC,CASSSTRDRSPYEQYF
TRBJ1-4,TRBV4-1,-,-,TGCGCCAGCAGCCGGGTCGCAACTAATGAAAAACTGTTTTTT,CASSRVATNEKLFF
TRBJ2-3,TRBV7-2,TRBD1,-,TGTGCCAGCAGCTTTGACAGGGGGCGGGATACGCAGTATTTT,CASSFDRGRDTQYF
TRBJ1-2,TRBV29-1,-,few,TGCAGCGTTGATCTGGGTGGCTACACCTTC,CSVDLGGYTF
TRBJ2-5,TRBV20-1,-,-,TGCAGTGCGACCCCGGGACCTCAAGAGACCCAGTACTTC,CSATPGPQETQYF
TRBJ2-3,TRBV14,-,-,TGTGCCAGCAGCCCCAGGGGTGGACACAGATACGCGTATTTT,CASSPRGGHRYAYF
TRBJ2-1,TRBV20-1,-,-,TGCAGTGTCCCTACCTGGACAGCTTCTGGTAATGAGCAGTTCTTC,CSVPTWTASGNEQFF
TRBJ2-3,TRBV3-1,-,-,TGTGCCAGCAGCCAACGAGGTCGGGAAGATACGCAGTATTTT,CASSQRGREDTQYF
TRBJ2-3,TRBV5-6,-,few,TGTGCCAGCAGCTTGGAAAGGAGGGCGACAGATACGCAGTATTTT,CASSLERRATDTQYF
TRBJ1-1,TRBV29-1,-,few,TGCAGCGTTGACCCGAGAGGGAAGGGGGATTCGGGTGAAGCTTTCTTT,CSVDPRGKGDSGEAFF
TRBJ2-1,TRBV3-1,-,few,TGTGCCAGCAGCCAAATCGACAATGAGCAGTTCTTC,CASSQIDNEQFF
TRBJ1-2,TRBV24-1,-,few,TGTGCCACCAGTGATCCTCACATGGATGGCTACACCTTC,CATSDPHMDGYTF
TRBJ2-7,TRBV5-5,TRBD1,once,TGTGCCAGCAGCCATACAGGGGTCCCCTCCTACGAGCAGTACTTC,CASSHTGVPSYEQYF
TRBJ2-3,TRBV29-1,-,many,TGCAGCGGAGCGTCGGGGGCGGATACGCAGTATTTT,CSGASGADTQYF
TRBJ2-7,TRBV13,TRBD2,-,TGTGCCAGCAGCTTAGTGACTAGCGGAACCTACGAGCAGTACTTC,CASSLVTSGTYEQYF
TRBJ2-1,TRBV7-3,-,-,TGTGCCAGCAGCTTCTCTGGGCCCCTGATTCCCAATGAGCAGTTCTTC,CASSFSGPLIPNEQFF
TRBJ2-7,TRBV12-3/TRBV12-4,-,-,TGTGCCAGCAGCCCTGGACAGCGGGGCGAGCAGTACTTC,CASSPGQRGEQYF
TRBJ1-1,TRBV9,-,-,TGTGCCAGCTCTCGAAGGGTGAACACTGAAGCTTTCTTT,CASSRRVNTEAFF
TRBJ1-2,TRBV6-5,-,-,TGTGCCAGCAGTTACGAGTCGGGGCTCGGCTACACCTTC,CASSYESGLGYTF
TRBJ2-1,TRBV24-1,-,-,TGTGCCACCAGTGATTTGAGGGGGGGACTGAGTGAGCAGTTCTTC,CATSDLRGGLSEQFF
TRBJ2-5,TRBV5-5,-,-,TGTGCCAGCAGCCTCCCCAGGACACAAGAGACCCAGTACTTC,CASSLPRTQETQYF
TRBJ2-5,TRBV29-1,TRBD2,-,TGCAGCGTGCCCGATCTAGCGGTTCCCGGGTCGACCCAGTACTTC,CSVPDLAVPGSTQYF
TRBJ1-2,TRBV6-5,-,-,TGTGCCAGCAGGACAGTGGCTAACTATGGCTACACCTTC,CASRTVANYGYTF
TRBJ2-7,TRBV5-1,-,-,TGCGCCAGCAGCACCGGAAGTGGCGACGAGCAGTACTTC,CASSTGSGDEQYF
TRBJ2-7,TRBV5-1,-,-,TGCGCCAGCAGCCTACAGGGTCGAGAGTTTGGCTACGAGCAGTACTTC,CASSLQGREFGYEQYF
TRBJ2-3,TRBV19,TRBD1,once,TGTGCCAGTAGTGGTGGGACCCGAGGGGGCAGATACGCGTATTTT,CASSGGTRGGRYAYF
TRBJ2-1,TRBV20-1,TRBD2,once,TGCAGTGGAGGGACTAGCGGCAATGAGCAGTTCTTC,CSGGTSGNEQFF
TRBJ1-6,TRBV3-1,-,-,TGTGCCAGCAGCTTACAGAGTTATAATTCACCCCTCCACTTT,CASSLQSYNSPLHF
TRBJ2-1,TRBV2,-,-,TGTGCCAACCGGACAGCGAGCTCCTACAATGAGCAGTTCTTC,CANRTASSYNEQFF
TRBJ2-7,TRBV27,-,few,TGTGCCAGCAGATCGGGGGTCAGCTCCTACGAGCAGTACTTC,CASRSGVSSYEQYF
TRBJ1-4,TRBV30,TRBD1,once,TGTGCCTGGGGAACAGGGGCCCGTGAAAAACTGTTTTTT,CAWGTGAREKLFF
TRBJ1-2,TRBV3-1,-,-,TGTGCCAGCAGCCAAGACAAGGACCGATACTATGGCTACACCTTC,CASSQDKDRYYGYTF
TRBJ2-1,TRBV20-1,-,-,TGCAGTGCCGGGCTAGCGAATCCCTACAATGAGCAGTTCTTC,CSAGLANPYNEQFF
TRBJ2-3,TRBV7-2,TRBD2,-,TGTGCCAGCAGCCCAGAGGGACTAGCGGGGTCGGACACAGATACGCAGTATTTT,CASSPEGLAGSDTDTQYF
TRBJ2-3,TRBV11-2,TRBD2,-,TGTGCCAGCAGCTTAGCGGGGGGGCAGGAACATGGCAGATACGCGTATTTT,CASSLAGGQEHGRYAYF
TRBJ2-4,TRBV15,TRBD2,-,TGTGCCACCAGCAGAGATCGACTAGCGGGAAACATTCAGTACTTC,CATSRDRLAGNIQYF
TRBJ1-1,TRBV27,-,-,TGTGCCAGCAGGGATTACCGGAGAGACACTGAAGCTTTCTTT,CASRDYRRDTEAFF
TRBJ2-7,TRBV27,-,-,TGTGCCAGCAGTTTAACGCCAGGTGGCGACGAGCAGTACTTC,CASSLTPGGDEQYF
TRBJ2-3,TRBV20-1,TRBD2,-,TGCAGTGCTAGAGATCGGCTAGCGGGAGGCGCCAGATACGCGTATTTT,CSARDRLAGGARYAYF
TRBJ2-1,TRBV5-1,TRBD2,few,TGCGCCAGCAGCTTGGCCCCAGCGGGAGGGGGCAATGAGCAGTTCTTC,CASSLAPAGGGNEQFF
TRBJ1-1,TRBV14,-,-,TGTGCCAGCAGCCAAAAACGGGCGAACACTGAAGCTTTCTTT,CASSQKRANTEAFF
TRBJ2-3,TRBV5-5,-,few,TGTGCCAGCACCTTCGCCGTCGGGGTCACAGATACGCAGTATTTT,CASTFAVGVTDTQYF
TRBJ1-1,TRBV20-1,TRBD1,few,TGCAGTGCTAGAAGGGACAGGGTGAACACTGAAGCTTTCTTT,CSARRDRVNTEAFF